The 17 T cell receptor beta chains given below trace back to one sample, sequenced in a study of read filtering for tumor transcriptome and immune sequencing. From about 400 ng of RNA, a library with molecular barcoded alpha/delta and beta/gamma adaptors was made. Using its own MiXCR run on the reads, TCRdb lists one record per CDR3 protein. The table shows some 38,000 distinct CDR3 sequences, with 14% occurring only once. Sequenced: a population of CD138-negative cells sorted from bone marrow. All receptors come from a donor aged 40 or over with multiple myeloma.

Only a few counts were recorded for this clonotype. The chain couples TRBV5-1 to TRBJ1-1; 7 nucleotides match TRBD1. This CDR3 comprises 16 residues. Germline trimming cut 4 bases from V and 1 base from J; bases unmatched to any gene: 10. Germline CDR1 is SGHRS and CDR2 is YFSETQ. The CDR3 reads CASSPTQGMQNTEAFF. The CDR3, as DNA: TGCGCCAGCAGCCCGACACAGGGGATGCAGAACACTGAAGCTTTCTTT.

This clonotype was counted ten times or more. In nucleotides, the CDR3 is TGTGCCAGCAGCTTACGCGGGACTCCCGAGGAGACCCAGTACTTC. Its protein is CASSLRGTPEETQYF. The genes are TRBV7-6 and TRBJ2-5; tentatively, D is TRBD2 (6 bases). The germline V gene has CDR1 SGHVS and CDR2 FNYEAQ. V lost 2 bases and J 5 bases, leaving 15 bases between the germline ends. This CDR3 contains 15 residues.

This clonotype was seen ten or more times. This rearrangement joins TRBV29-1 to TRBJ1-2; 10 nucleotides match TRBD1. The CDR3 loop spans 15 amino acids. V was clipped by 7 bases and J by 1 base; unmatched bases: 9. Germline values: CDR1 SQVTM, CDR2 ANQGSEA. CDR3 amino acids: CSADRGREVNYGYTF. The CDR3 region has the DNA TGCAGCGCCGACAGGGGGCGCGAGGTTAACTATGGCTACACCTTC.

This clonotype qualifies as medium-sized. CDR3 nucleotides: TGCAGTGCTAGTAGAGCTAAAGGATATGAGCAGTTCTTC. Its translation: CSASRAKGYEQFF. The V call is TRBV20-1, the J call TRBJ2-1; D unresolved. V dropped 3 bases and J dropped 8 bases, with 14 bases sitting between them. The CDR3 contains 13 residues. Germline V gene data show CDR1 as DFQATT and CDR2 as SNEGSKA (reference sequence).

This clonotype occurred a few times. The chain combines TRBV5-1 with TRBJ2-7; D not resolved. Germline V gives CDR1 SGHRS, CDR2 YFSETQ. The CDR3 has 13 amino acids. V gave up 1 base and J gave up 5 bases, with 10 bases separating them. The CDR3 loop is CASSLTGPHEQYF. CDR3 in DNA: TGCGCCAGCAGCTTGACGGGCCCCCACGAGCAGTACTTC. The variable domain in full, completed from reference TRBV5-1 and TRBJ2-7, reads KAGVTQTPRYLIKTRGQQVTLSCSPISGHRSVSWYQQTPGQGLQFLFEYFSETQRNKGNFPGRFSGRQFSNSRSEMNVSTLELGDSALYLCASSLTGPHEQYFGPGTRLTVT.

This clonotype was counted ten times or more. J is TRBJ1-4 and V is TRBV11-2; 10 bases are shared with TRBD1. From germline, CDR1 is SGHAT and CDR2 FQNNGV. The CDR3 extends over 15 amino acids. V lost 2 bases to trimming and J lost 5 bases; unmatched junction nucleotides: 2. This chain's CDR3 is CASSLRTGGNEKLFF. CDR3 DNA sequence: TGTGCCAGCAGCTTACGGACAGGGGGAAATGAAAAACTGTTTTTT.

This clonotype showed up many times. The chain links TRBV7-9 to TRBJ1-1; TRBD1 matches at 9 bases. The CDR3 is made up of 14 amino acids. With 6 bases clipped from V and 7 bases from J, the junction kept 9 bases outside the gene matches. Germline CDR1 is SEHNR and CDR2 is FQNEAQ (reference sequence). CDR3 bases: TGTGCCAGCAGTTCGACAGGGGGAAGGGATGAAGCTTTCTTT. This codes for CASSSTGGRDEAFF.

This clonotype occurred a few times. This chain connects TRBV11-3 to TRBJ2-1, with 14 bases identical to TRBD2. Germline CDR1 SGHNT, CDR2 YENEEA. The CDR3 has 16 residues. After removal of 1 base from V and 4 bases from J, the junction contained 0 bases not matched to a gene. The CDR3 bases are TGTGCCAGCAGCTTAGGGACTAGCGGGGGGTACAATGAGCAGTTCTTC. Amino acids: CASSLGTSGGYNEQFF. Full variable domain (remainder filled in from reference TRBV11-3 and TRBJ2-1): EAGVVQSPRYKIIEKKQPVAFWCNPISGHNTLYWYLQNLGQGPELLIRYENEEAVDDSQLPKDRFSAERLKGVDSTLKIQPAELGDSAVYLCASSLGTSGGYNEQFFGPGTRLTVL.

This clonotype appeared many times. The V gene is TRBV20-1, the J gene TRBJ2-4; D is unclear. The CDR3 is made up of 15 amino acids. Per germline, CDR1 DFQATT and CDR2 SNEGSKA (reference sequence). V was shortened by 5 bases and J by 0 bases, with 14 bases between the two germline ends. The CDR3: CSAFGGSLAKNIQYF. DNA for the CDR3: TGCAGTGCTTTCGGCGGAAGTCTAGCCAAAAACATTCAGTACTTC.

The table lists this clonotype with a few counts. This could be a read error, since a much larger clone is one nucleotide away. The rearrangement links TRBV30 to TRBJ2-1; maybe TRBD2 (6 bases). There are 13 residues in the CDR3. V lost 1 base, J lost 12 bases, and 16 bases lay in between. CDR1 is GTSNPN and CDR2 is SVGIG in the germline V gene (reference sequence). DNA of the CDR3: TGTGCCTGGAGTGACAGACTAGATTTTAGGCAGTTCTTC. This codes for CAWSDRLDFRQFF.

This clonotype was recorded a few times. The chain couples TRBV23-1 to TRBJ1-5, with D perhaps matching TRBD1 (5 bases). TRBV23-1 belongs to the ORF category, with a function that is uncertain. V lost 7 bases and J lost 1, with 17 bases in between. The CDR3 sequence is 16 residues long. As DNA, the CDR3 is TGCGCCAGCATCCCGGGGGGGGATTCGAGCAATCAGCCCCAGCATTTT. Amino acid sequence: CASIPGGDSSNQPQHF.

In this sample, this clonotype turned up a few times. The junction does not match germline at one end; this may be a read error. The chain couples TRBV20-1 to TRBJ1-3, with a possible D match to TRBD1 (6 bases). This CDR3 region has 13 residues. Germline CDR1 and CDR2: DFQATT and SNEGSKA (reference sequence). The DNA of the CDR3 is TGCAGTGCTAGTAACCGGGGGCAAAACACCGTATATTTT. Encoded protein: CSASNRGQNTVYF.

This clonotype was recorded many times. The V and J genes are TRBV5-1 and TRBJ2-2; TRBD1 is a possible D gene (5 bases). CDR3 length equals 14 residues. Trimming stripped 4 bases from V and 6 bases from J, with 13 bases between. Germline CDR1 is SGHRS and CDR2 is YFSETQ. Here the CDR3 reads CASSPRDGAGELFF. The CDR3 DNA follows: TGCGCCAGCAGCCCCAGGGATGGGGCCGGGGAGCTGTTTTTT.

This clonotype was detected ten times or more. The chain employs TRBV3-1 and TRBJ2-1; 7 bases agree with TRBD1. Germline V CDR1 and CDR2: LGHDT, YNNKEL (reference sequence). CDR3 length: 13 residues. Unmatched junction bases numbered 4, after V lost 1 base and J lost 10 bases. The CDR3 sequence: CASSQAGGREQFF. DNA of the CDR3: TGTGCCAGCAGCCAAGCAGGGGGAAGAGAGCAGTTCTTC.

The chain recombines TRBV7-9 with TRBJ2-3; TRBD2 aligns across 9 bases. Germline V gene sequence: CDR1 SEHNR, CDR2 FQNEAQ (reference sequence). The CDR3 consists of 14 residues. The V segment lost 4 bases and the J segment 6 bases; nucleotides outside the gene matches: 5. The DNA of the CDR3 is TGTGCCAGCAGCTCCACTAGCGGGTGGGATACGCAGTATTTT. Translation gives CASSSTSGWDTQYF.

The DNA of the CDR3 is TGTGCCAGCAGCTTAAAGGCCTACGACGTGTCCTACGAGCAGTACTTC. This encodes CASSLKAYDVSYEQYF. The chain couples TRBV7-3 to TRBJ2-7; D ambiguous. This CDR3 has 16 amino acids. Per the germline V gene, CDR1 is SGHTA and CDR2 is FQGTGA. The germline V and J ends were trimmed by 1 base and 1 base, with 14 bases remaining between them.

This clonotype was detected ten times or more. J is TRBJ1-1 and V is TRBV9; 8 bases fit TRBD1. Germline V gene lookup returns CDR1 SGDLS and CDR2 YYNGEE. J gave up 7 bases and V 2 bases, and 10 bases lay outside the gene matches. CDR3 length: 15 amino acids. In DNA, the CDR3 is TGTGCCAGCAGCGTGGTACAGGGGGTTTCCCGTGAAGCTTTCTTT. As protein: CASSVVQGVSREAFF.